This passage covers 4 T cell receptor beta chains from one sample sequenced in a study of shared clonotypes between healthy human individuals. The data were produced by immunoSEQ multiplex PCR, yet TCRdb's version contains in-frame clones alone and is incomplete. The sample lists fewer than 850,000 clones, around 91% occurring once. Sequencing was done on a sample of memory CD8+ T cells from PBMCs. Subset of the sample: CD45RO+ cells pooled with CCR7-negative TemRA cells. These receptors all come from a man between 18 and 35 years old in good health. Some clones in this sample may be carry-over from other donors' samples.

The genes are TRBV7-9 and TRBJ2-1; 12 nucleotides match TRBD2. CDR1 SEHNR and CDR2 FQNEAQ come from the germline V gene (reference sequence). CDR3 length equals 17 residues. Trimming took 5 bases from V and 9 from J; bases not matched to a gene: 14. CDR3 protein: CASSPRTSGIPPSEQFF. CDR3 in DNA: TGTGCCAGCAGCCCCCGGACTAGCGGGATCCCCCCAAGTGAGCAGTTCTTC.

This rearrangement joins TRBV5-6 to TRBJ2-7; 7 bases line up with TRBD1. V dropped 1 base and J dropped 7; count of bases not matched to a gene: 5. Germline CDR1 is SGHDT and CDR2 is YYEEEE. This CDR3 is built from 13 residues. The CDR3 reads CASSLSETGEQYF. Written as DNA, the CDR3 is TGTGCCAGCAGCTTGAGCGAGACAGGGGAGCAGTACTTC.

This rearrangement joins TRBV7-8 to TRBJ2-7; the D gene is possibly TRBD2 (5 bases). The length of the CDR3 is 16 residues. CDR1 is SGHVS and CDR2 is FQNEAQ in the germline V gene. The V and J ends lost 5 bases and 0 bases respectively, with 17 bases between them. CDR3 sequence: CASSRLLETLSYEQYF. The CDR3 DNA is TGTGCCAGCAGCCGGCTACTAGAGACCCTCTCCTACGAGCAGTACTTC.

This clone was seen only a few times. The chain uses TRBV4-1 and TRBJ1-1; D remains ambiguous. The CDR3 has 13 amino acids. Trimming pared 1 base from V and 8 bases from J, leaving 11 bases between. Germline-derived CDR1 and CDR2 are MGHRA and YSYEKL. CDR3 sequence: CASSQVGPDEAFF. For the CDR3, the DNA is TGCGCCAGCAGCCAAGTAGGACCGGACGAAGCTTTCTTT.